The 23 T cell receptor beta chains below all came from one sample that was sequenced in a study of regulatory T cells in long-lasting Graves disease. To make TCR beta libraries, researchers used iRepertoire HTBI primers and Arm-PCR of CDR3 regions. TCRdb called the multiplex PCR reads again in MiXCR, with one record for every CDR3 protein. The sample includes around 400,000 distinct CDR3 sequences, about 12% of them seen just once. This sample's time point: newly diagnosed GD, antithyroid drugs for less than 3 months. PBMCs were the source of the RNA used for TCR sequencing. These records were also assigned to another study, of T cells in Graves' hyperthyroidism and ophthalmopathy.

The sample was peripheral blood mononuclear cells (PBMCs), taken at new diagnosis, from a patient treated with antithyroid drugs. The receptors derive from a woman between 18 and 29 years old with Graves disease.

This clonotype came up a few times. This clone may be a read error of a much larger clone one base away. This sequence joins TRBV28 and TRBJ1-2; no clear D gene. CDR1 and CDR2 from the germline V gene are MDHEN and SYDVKM. The CDR3 contains 15 residues. In nucleotides, the CDR3 is TGTACCAGCACCTCCAACTTGACCCCTAACTATGACTACACCTTC. It yields the protein CTSTSNLTPNYDYTF.

In this sample, this clonotype turned up many times. The rearrangement joins TRBV27 to TRBJ1-5, with D unclear. The V end lost 2 bases, the J end lost 6 bases, and 8 bases lay between the germline ends. The CDR3 is made up of 13 amino acids. Germline values: CDR1 MNHEY, CDR2 SMNVEV (reference sequence). As DNA, the CDR3 is TGTGCCAGCAGTTTAACCGGGCGTCAGCCCCAGCATTTT. Its protein is CASSLTGRQPQHF.

This clonotype was observed many times. V is TRBV20-1 and J is TRBJ1-5; D may be TRBD1 (5 bases). CDR1 is DFQATT, CDR2 SNEGSKA, per germline (reference sequence). The germline V and J ends were trimmed by 6 bases and 1 base, with 13 bases remaining between them. This CDR3 has 14 amino acids. CDR3: CSARRGPSNQPQHF. DNA of the CDR3: TGCAGTGCCAGACGGGGACCCAGCAATCAGCCCCAGCATTTT.

The chain has TRBV7-2 and TRBJ1-2; possible D gene TRBD1, 6 bases. Trimming shortened V by 5 bases and J by 4 bases, and 14 bases separated the two germline ends. The CDR3 spans 14 residues. From germline, CDR1 is SGHTA and CDR2 FQGNSA. The CDR3 nucleotides are TGTGCCAGCAGCGGCAGGGGTTGGACCTATGGCTACACCTTC. Translating it yields CASSGRGWTYGYTF. The full variable domain, completed using reference TRBV7-2 and TRBJ1-2, is GAGVSQSPSNKVTEKGKDVELRCDPISGHTALYWYRQSLGQGLEFLIYFQGNSAPDKSGLPSDRFSAERTGGSVSTLTIQRTQQEDSAVYLCASSGRGWTYGYTFGSGTRLTVV.

This clonotype was recorded at least ten times. The V gene is TRBV20-1, the J gene TRBJ2-1, with D perhaps TRBD1 (6 bases). With 5 bases removed from V and 5 bases from J, the gap between germline ends came to 13 bases. Germline CDR1 reads DFQATT; CDR2 reads SNEGSKA (reference sequence). CDR3 length: 13 amino acids. CDR3 region: CSAPRGSHNEQFF. DNA of the CDR3: TGCAGTGCTCCGAGGGGGAGCCACAATGAGCAGTTCTTC.

This clonotype was observed at least ten times. This sequence joins TRBV5-1 and TRBJ2-2; D is undetermined. This CDR3 comprises 15 residues. Germline V lookup: CDR1 SGHRS, CDR2 YFSETQ. V gave up 0 bases and J gave up 3 bases, with 9 bases separating them. CDR3 protein: CASSLDGVDTGELFF. The CDR3 nucleotides are TGCGCCAGCAGCTTGGATGGGGTTGACACCGGGGAGCTGTTTTTT.

There are many counts of this clonotype. This sequence joins TRBV20-1 and TRBJ2-1; TRBD1 or TRBD2 may be the D gene (5 bases each). The CDR3 spans 20 residues. The V end was cut by 0 bases, the J end by 5 bases, with 29 bases between. Germline loops: CDR1 DFQATT, CDR2 SNEGSKA (reference sequence). CDR3 sequence: CSARDTQSDRDPRPDNEQFF. In nucleotides, the CDR3 is TGCAGTGCTAGAGACACCCAAAGTGACCGGGACCCGCGACCCGACAATGAGCAGTTCTTC.

Note on this clonotype: It may be a read error: a sequence one base away is much more abundant. In DNA, the CDR3 is TGCAGTGTCTTGGGAATGGCGGGAGGGCCCCATGAGCAGTACTTC. It yields the protein CSVLGMAGGPHEQYF. The J gene is TRBJ2-7, the V gene TRBV20-1, with 9 bases aligning to TRBD2. CDR1 and CDR2 from the germline V gene are DFQATT and SNEGSKA (reference sequence). The CDR3 consists of 15 residues. The ends lost 7 bases at V and 7 bases at J; junction bases unmatched: 17.

This clonotype was counted a few times. This CDR3 reads CASLKGGTSGAHNEQFF. As DNA, the CDR3 is TGTGCCAGCCTAAAAGGAGGGACTAGCGGGGCCCACAATGAGCAGTTCTTC. This chain uses TRBV6-1 with TRBJ2-1; 13 nucleotides align to TRBD2. This CDR3 is built from 17 residues. The V segment lost 8 bases and the J segment 5 bases; nucleotides outside the gene matches: 12. Germline CDR1 MNHNS, CDR2 SASEGT.

V and J are TRBV20-1 and TRBJ1-4; 11 bases are a match to TRBD1. Per the germline V gene, CDR1 is DFQATT and CDR2 is SNEGSKA (reference sequence). The CDR3 is made up of 14 amino acids. V trimming: 2 bases; J trimming: 5 bases; junction bases outside the gene matches: 1. CDR3 DNA sequence: TGCAGTGCTAGAAGGGACAGGGGGAATGAAAAACTGTTTTTT. Translation gives CSARRDRGNEKLFF.

This clonotype was recorded at least ten times. The chain uses TRBV7-9 and TRBJ2-1, with 10 positions matching TRBD2. This CDR3 has 18 amino acids. Trimming took 2 bases from V and 9 from J; bases not matched to a gene: 16. Germline CDR1 and CDR2: SEHNR and FQNEAQ (reference sequence). The CDR3 loop reads CASSLWGARLAGVGEQFF. In DNA, the CDR3 is TGTGCCAGCAGCTTATGGGGGGCGCGGCTAGCGGGAGTAGGTGAGCAGTTCTTC.

This clonotype was counted at least ten times. The rearrangement uses TRBV7-2 and TRBJ2-7; weak D call: TRBD1 (6 bases). From germline, CDR1 is SGHTA and CDR2 FQGNSA. The V end was cut by 3 bases, the J end by 4 bases, with 13 bases between. This CDR3 comprises 14 residues. CDR3 loop: CASSFGQGRYEQYV. Written as DNA, the CDR3 is TGTGCCAGCAGCTTTGGGCAGGGGCGGTACGAGCAGTACGTC.

This clonotype was counted ten times or more. V usage is TRBV12-3 or TRBV12-4 and J usage is TRBJ2-7; 11 positions agree with TRBD2. The CDR3 totals 15 residues. Unmatched junction bases numbered 4, after V lost 6 bases and J lost 0 bases. The CDR3 sequence: CASSLGLAASYEQYV. The CDR3 region has the DNA TGTGCCAGCAGCCTGGGACTAGCGGCCTCCTACGAGCAGTACGTC.

As concerns this clonotype: A much larger clone differs from this one at a single base, so this may be a read error. This likely comes from a read error, as the CDR3 has no conserved phenylalanine or tryptophan at its end. CDR3 amino acids: CASILSAGVETQYL. In DNA, the CDR3 is TGTGCCAGCATCTTGTCGGCGGGGGTGGAGACCCAGTACCTC. The chain employs TRBV6-2 or TRBV6-3 and TRBJ2-5; 7 bases map to TRBD2. J lost 5 bases, V lost 7 bases, and 10 bases had no gene match. The CDR3 length is 14 residues. The germline CDR1 and CDR2 sequences are MNHEY and SVGEGT.

This clonotype was picked up many times. The chain is built from TRBV5-1 and TRBJ2-2; no definite D call. Germline assignment: CDR1 SGHRS and CDR2 YFSETQ. The CDR3 has 13 amino acids. With 4 bases removed from V and 7 bases from J, the gap between germline ends came to 11 bases. CDR3: CASSTDGNGELFF. The CDR3 nucleotides are TGCGCCAGCAGCACTGACGGAAACGGGGAGCTGTTTTTT.

The gene calls are TRBV30 and TRBJ1-1, with D maybe TRBD1 (5 bases). Germline loops: CDR1 GTSNPN, CDR2 SVGIG (reference sequence). Trimming stripped 5 bases from V and 6 bases from J, with 16 bases between. The CDR3 contains 13 residues. The CDR3 loop reads CAWVLGGYAEAFF. The CDR3 bases are TGTGCCTGGGTGCTTGGGGGATACGCTGAAGCTTTCTTT.

This clonotype was found a few times. The gene calls are TRBV12-3 or TRBV12-4 and TRBJ1-6; TRBD1 is a possible D gene (5 bases). The ends were cut back, 6 bases at V and 0 bases at J, with 18 bases in the middle. The CDR3 covers 18 residues. The CDR3 DNA reads TGTGCCAGCAGCCGCAGGGTAACCAGTTACTCCTATAATTCACCCCTCCACTTT. This codes for CASSRRVTSYSYNSPLHF.

The V and J genes are TRBV7-9 and TRBJ2-1, with 12 bases that match TRBD1. In germline, CDR1 is SEHNR, CDR2 FQNEAQ (reference sequence). V lost 6 bases to trimming and J lost 7 bases; unmatched junction nucleotides: 10. The CDR3 has 16 residues. The CDR3 sequence is CASSRPGTGGLNEQFF. CDR3 in DNA: TGTGCCAGCAGTAGACCTGGGACAGGGGGCCTGAATGAGCAGTTCTTC.

This clonotype came up a few times. The rearrangement joins TRBV4-3 to TRBJ1-1; D is ambiguous. The CDR3 spans 14 residues. Germline V gives CDR1 LGHNA, CDR2 YSLEER. Trimming took off 0 bases at V and 8 bases at J, with 13 bases between the two ends. CDR3 loop: CASSQDRIHWEAFF. CDR3 bases: TGCGCCAGCAGCCAAGATAGGATACACTGGGAAGCTTTCTTT.

Ten or more counts support this clonotype. The chain joins TRBV20-1 to TRBJ2-3; D could derive from TRBD1 or TRBD2 (5 bases each). The CDR3 totals 16 residues. V was pared by 0 bases and J by 3 bases, with 16 bases between. The germline V gene encodes CDR1 DFQATT and CDR2 SNEGSKA (reference sequence). CDR3 bases: TGCAGTGCTAGAGATCTCTGGGGGAGCAGGACAGATACGCAGTATTTT. Amino acids: CSARDLWGSRTDTQYF.

The sample holds a few counts of this clonotype. This may stem from a read error, because a much larger clone lies one nucleotide away. The V call is TRBV12-3 or TRBV12-4, the J call TRBJ2-1; 10 nucleotides match TRBD2. This CDR3 comprises 17 residues. Trimming took 8 bases from V and 3 from J; bases not matched to a gene: 13. In nucleotides, the CDR3 is TGTGCCAGCGGTCCTTACTCCGGGACTAGCGTCTACAATGAGCAGTTCTTC. Its translation: CASGPYSGTSVYNEQFF.

This clonotype was picked up many times. V gene TRBV18 combines with J gene TRBJ1-5; tentative D call: TRBD1 (6 bases). The V gene lost 6 bases and the J gene lost 4 bases, with 19 bases spanning the gap. The CDR3 runs to 16 residues. Germline CDR1 reads KGHSH; CDR2 reads LQKENI. CDR3 coding DNA: TGTGCCAGCTCTTCATCCCGCGGGGGGCGGAATCAGCCCCAGCATTTT. Encoded protein: CASSSSRGGRNQPQHF. The entire variable domain, with the rest obtained from reference TRBV18 and TRBJ1-5, is as follows: NAGVMQNPRHLVRRRGQEARLRCSPMKGHSHVYWYRQLPEEGLKFMVYLQKENIIDESGMPKERFSAEFPKEGPSILRIQQVVRGDSAAYFCASSSSRGGRNQPQHFGDGTRLSIL.

This clonotype has just a few counts. This chain uses TRBV19 with TRBJ1-5, with D possibly being TRBD1 (5 bases). The V end lost 7 bases, the J end lost 0 bases, and 16 bases lay between the germline ends. Germline V gene data show CDR1 as LNHDA and CDR2 as SQIVND (reference sequence). The CDR3 is 16 residues long. The CDR3 reads CASNKGRGDSNQPQHF. In DNA form, the CDR3 reads TGTGCCAGTAACAAGGGGCGGGGGGATAGCAATCAGCCCCAGCATTTT.